This TCR beta chain was recorded in a study of tumor-infiltrating lymphocytes in primary liver carcinoma. Overall study: The patients presented with primary liver carcinoma, which was managed through surgical resection. Tissue type made little difference to sample yields of roughly 3.5 to 7.5 million productive TCRbeta reads. Study outcomes and limitations: For tumor-adjacent and tumor-blood pairs, overlap was less than that seen for tumor region pairs.

Germline DNA was extracted too, while blood RNA derived from unsorted whole blood. A remark on this clonotype: Its antigen is as yet unknown.

Trimming took 2 bases from V and 8 from J, leaving 14 bases between them. The CDR3 covers 14 residues. Germline-derived CDR1 and CDR2 are SGHRS and YFSETQ. Starting material of 500 to 600 ng total RNA yielded TCR beta cDNA via a constant-region primer. ARM-PCR, slightly modified, supplied the TCR beta libraries through three nested multiplex PCR rounds. The first two PCR rounds, nine to ten cycles each, used TRBV1-TRBV30 forward primers and a C-beta reverse primer. A single record per CDR3 protein comes from TCRdb applying MiXCR to the multiplex PCR reads. The sample yields fewer than 400,000 distinct CDR3 sequences, around three fifths seen once.

The sample taken for sequencing was peripheral blood. The V and J genes are TRBV5-1 and TRBJ2-1; possibly TRBD2 for D (5 bases). This sequence originates from a man between 35 and 55 years old with primary liver carcinoma and hepatitis B virus infection. As DNA, the CDR3 is TGCGCCAGCAGCTTCGAGGGAGTACGGGATGAGCAGTTCTTC. Protein sequence: CASSFEGVRDEQFF.